This T cell receptor beta chain was identified in a study of T cells in Graves' hyperthyroidism and ophthalmopathy. The study, taken as a whole, reports: Ophthalmopathy stood apart from stable hyperthyroidism in a 13 V-J model.

The length of the CDR3 is 14 residues. Trimming pared 7 bases from V and 5 bases from J, leaving 17 bases between. Germline V gene lookup returns CDR1 SNHLY and CDR2 FYNNEI. Amplification yielded TCR beta CDR3 regions, with RNA transcripts as the source. A set of HTBI primers served as the primers for a first-round RT-PCR of the TCR CDR3. From the multiplex PCR reads, TCRdb called clonotypes with MiXCR, one entry per CDR3 protein. This sample has around 340,000 distinct CDR3 sequences; 18% occur once, and the top ten carry under 55%. The definition of stable Graves' hyperthyroidism was no ophthalmopathy progression within 18 months. The authors obtained PBMCs from over 7.5 ml of fresh peripheral blood. In its sample, this clonotype was seen a few times. Its antigen remains unknown.

Material: blood. V is TRBV2 and J is TRBJ2-5; perhaps TRBD1 as D (6 bases). This TCR came from a woman between 45 and 65 years old with Graves' hyperthyroidism. CDR3 sequence (DNA): TGTGCCAGCATCGCACAGGGTAGGGGGGAGACCCAGTACTTC. Protein sequence: CASIAQGRGETQYF.